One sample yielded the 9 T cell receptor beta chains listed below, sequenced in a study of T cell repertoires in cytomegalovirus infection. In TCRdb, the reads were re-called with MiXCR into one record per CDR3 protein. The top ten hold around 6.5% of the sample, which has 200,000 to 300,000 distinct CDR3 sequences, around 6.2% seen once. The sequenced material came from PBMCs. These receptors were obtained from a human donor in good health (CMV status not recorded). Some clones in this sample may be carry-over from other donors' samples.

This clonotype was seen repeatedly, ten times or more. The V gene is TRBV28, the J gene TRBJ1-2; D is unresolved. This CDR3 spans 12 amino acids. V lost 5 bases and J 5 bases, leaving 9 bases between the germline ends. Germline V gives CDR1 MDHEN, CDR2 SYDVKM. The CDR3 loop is CASSLGLYGYTF. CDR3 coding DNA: TGTGCCAGCAGTCTCGGATTGTATGGCTACACCTTC.

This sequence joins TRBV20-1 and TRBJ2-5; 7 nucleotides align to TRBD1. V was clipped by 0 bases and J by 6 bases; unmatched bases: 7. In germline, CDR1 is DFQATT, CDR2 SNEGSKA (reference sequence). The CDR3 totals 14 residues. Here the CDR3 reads CSARDLDRVKTQYF. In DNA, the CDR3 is TGCAGTGCTAGAGATCTCGACAGGGTCAAGACCCAGTACTTC.

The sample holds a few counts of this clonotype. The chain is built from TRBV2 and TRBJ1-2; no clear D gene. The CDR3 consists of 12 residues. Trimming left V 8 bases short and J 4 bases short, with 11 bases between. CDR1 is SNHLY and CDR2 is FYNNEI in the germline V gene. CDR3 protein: CASLSGIYGYTF. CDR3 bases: TGTGCCAGCCTCTCTGGTATCTATGGCTACACCTTC.

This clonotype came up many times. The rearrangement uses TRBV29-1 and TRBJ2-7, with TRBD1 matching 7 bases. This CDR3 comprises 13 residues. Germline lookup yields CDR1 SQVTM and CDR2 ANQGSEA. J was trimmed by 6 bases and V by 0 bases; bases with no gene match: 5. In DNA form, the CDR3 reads TGCAGCGTTGAAGATAGCACAGGGGCCGAGCAGTACTTC. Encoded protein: CSVEDSTGAEQYF.

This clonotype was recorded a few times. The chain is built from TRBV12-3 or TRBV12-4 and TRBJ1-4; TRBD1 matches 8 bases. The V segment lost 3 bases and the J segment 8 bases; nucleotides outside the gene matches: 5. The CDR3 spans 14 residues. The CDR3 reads CASSLETGEEKLFF. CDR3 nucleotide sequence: TGTGCCAGCAGTTTGGAGACAGGGGAAGAAAAACTGTTTTTT.

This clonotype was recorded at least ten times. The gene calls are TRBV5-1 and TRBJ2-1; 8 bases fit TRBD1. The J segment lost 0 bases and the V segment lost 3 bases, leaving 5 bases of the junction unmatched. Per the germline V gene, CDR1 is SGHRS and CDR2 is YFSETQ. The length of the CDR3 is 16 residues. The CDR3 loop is CASSSGQAFSYNEQFF. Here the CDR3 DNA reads TGCGCCAGCAGCTCGGGACAGGCGTTCTCCTACAATGAGCAGTTCTTC.

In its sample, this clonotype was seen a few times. In DNA, the CDR3 is TGCAGTGCTAGAGAGCCCCCGGGGGGAGAGACCCAGTACTTC. Translating gives CSAREPPGGETQYF. The chain is built from TRBV20-1 and TRBJ2-5; 7 nucleotides align to TRBD2. With V trimmed by 0 bases and J by 4 bases, 5 bases remained unmatched. The germline gives CDR1 DFQATT, CDR2 SNEGSKA (reference sequence). The CDR3 length is 14 residues.

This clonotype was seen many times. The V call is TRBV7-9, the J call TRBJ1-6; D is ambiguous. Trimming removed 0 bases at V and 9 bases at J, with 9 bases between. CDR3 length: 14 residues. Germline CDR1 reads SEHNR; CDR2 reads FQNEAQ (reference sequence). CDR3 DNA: TGTGCCAGCAGCTTAGCTCTGGGAAGTTCACCCCTCCACTTT. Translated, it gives CASSLALGSSPLHF.

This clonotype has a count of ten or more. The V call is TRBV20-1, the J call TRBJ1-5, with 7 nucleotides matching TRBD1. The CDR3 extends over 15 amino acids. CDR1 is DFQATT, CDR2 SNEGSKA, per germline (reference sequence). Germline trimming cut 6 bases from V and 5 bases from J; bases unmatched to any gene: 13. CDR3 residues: CSAKNRGGGDQPQHF. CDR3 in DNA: TGCAGTGCAAAAAACAGGGGAGGCGGGGATCAGCCCCAGCATTTT.